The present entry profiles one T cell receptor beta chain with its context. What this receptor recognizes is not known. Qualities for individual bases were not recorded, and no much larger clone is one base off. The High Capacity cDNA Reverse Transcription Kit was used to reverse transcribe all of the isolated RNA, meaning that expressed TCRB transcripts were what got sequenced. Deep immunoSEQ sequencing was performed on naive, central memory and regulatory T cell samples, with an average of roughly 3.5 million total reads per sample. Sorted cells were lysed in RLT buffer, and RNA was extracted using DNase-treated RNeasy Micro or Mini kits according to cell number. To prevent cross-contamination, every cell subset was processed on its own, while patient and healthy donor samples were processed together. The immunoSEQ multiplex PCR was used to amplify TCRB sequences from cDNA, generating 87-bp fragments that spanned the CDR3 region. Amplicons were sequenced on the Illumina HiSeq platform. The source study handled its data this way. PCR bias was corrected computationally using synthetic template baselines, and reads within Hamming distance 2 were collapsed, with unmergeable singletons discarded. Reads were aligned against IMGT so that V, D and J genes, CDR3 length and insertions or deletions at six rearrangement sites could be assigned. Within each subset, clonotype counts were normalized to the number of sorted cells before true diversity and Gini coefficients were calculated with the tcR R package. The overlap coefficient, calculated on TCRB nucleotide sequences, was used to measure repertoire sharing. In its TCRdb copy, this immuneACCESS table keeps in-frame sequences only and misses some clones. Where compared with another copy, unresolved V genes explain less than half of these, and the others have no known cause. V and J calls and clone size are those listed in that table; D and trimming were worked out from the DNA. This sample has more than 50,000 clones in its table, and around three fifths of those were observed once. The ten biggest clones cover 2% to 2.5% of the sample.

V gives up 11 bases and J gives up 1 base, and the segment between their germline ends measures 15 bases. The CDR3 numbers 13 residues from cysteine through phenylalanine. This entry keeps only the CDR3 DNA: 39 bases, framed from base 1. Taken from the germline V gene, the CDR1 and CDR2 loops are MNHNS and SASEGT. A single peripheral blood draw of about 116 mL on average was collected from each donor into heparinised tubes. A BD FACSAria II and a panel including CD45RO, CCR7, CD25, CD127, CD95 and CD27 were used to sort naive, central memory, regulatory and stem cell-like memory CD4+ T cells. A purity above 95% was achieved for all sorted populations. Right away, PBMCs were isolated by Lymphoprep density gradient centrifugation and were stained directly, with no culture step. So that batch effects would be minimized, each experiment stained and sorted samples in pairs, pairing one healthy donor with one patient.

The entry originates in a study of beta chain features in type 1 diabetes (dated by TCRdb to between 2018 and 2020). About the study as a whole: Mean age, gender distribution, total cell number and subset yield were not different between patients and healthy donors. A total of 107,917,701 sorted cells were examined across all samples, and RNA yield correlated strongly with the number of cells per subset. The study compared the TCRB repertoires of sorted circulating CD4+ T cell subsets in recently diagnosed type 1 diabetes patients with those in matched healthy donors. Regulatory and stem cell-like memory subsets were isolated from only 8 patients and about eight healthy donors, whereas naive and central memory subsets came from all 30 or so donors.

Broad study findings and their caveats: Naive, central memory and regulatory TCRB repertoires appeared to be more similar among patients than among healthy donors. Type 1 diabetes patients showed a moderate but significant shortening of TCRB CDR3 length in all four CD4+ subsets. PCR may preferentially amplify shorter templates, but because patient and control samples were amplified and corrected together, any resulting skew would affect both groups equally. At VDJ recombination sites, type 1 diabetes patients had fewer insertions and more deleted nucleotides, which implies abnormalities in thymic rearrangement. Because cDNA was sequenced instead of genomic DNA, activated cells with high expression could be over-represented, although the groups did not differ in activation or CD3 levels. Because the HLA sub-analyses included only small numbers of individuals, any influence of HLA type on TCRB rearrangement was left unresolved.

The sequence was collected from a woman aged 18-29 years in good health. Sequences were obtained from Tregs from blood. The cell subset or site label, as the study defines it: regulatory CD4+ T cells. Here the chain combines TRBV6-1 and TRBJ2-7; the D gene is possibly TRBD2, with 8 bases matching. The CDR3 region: CAVGGGRSYEQYF. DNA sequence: TGTGCCGTAGGGGGCGGGAGGTCCTACGAGCAGTACTTC.